This is a list of T cell receptor beta chains from one sample in a study of blood T cell repertoires in COVID-19. Method: immunoSEQ multiplex PCR; TCRdb's copy keeps in-frame clones and lacks some. The sample includes approximately 180,000 clones, 88% of them seen just once. Material: peripheral blood. All receptors derive from a human donor in a cohort sampled during active COVID-19. Both conserved end residues are part of each CDR3. A D gene is named only where the DNA matches it firmly. Expanded clones get a size class; other rows say once, few or many, or leave the size out.

>TRBV10-3|.|TRBJ2-3|.
TGTGCCATCTCCGAGGGGGGGTACACAGATACGCAGTATTTT
CAISEGGYTDTQYF
>TRBV4-3|.|TRBJ2-7|.
TGCGCCAGCAGCCAAGATCTCGCAGGCTCCTACGAGCAGTACTTC
CASSQDLAGSYEQYF
>TRBV7-2|.|TRBJ2-7|.
TGTGCCAGCAGCCAGTCCATCACGGGAGACAGCTACGAGCAGTACTTC
CASSQSITGDSYEQYF
>TRBV7-2|.|TRBJ2-7|few
TGTGCCAGCAGCTTAGTAGCGGAGCTCTACGAGCAGTACTTC
CASSLVAELYEQYF
>TRBV10-2|.|TRBJ1-3|once
TGCGCCAGCAGTGAGCAGGGAATGATTGGAAACACCATATATTTT
CASSEQGMIGNTIYF
>TRBV15|TRBD2|TRBJ2-1|.
TGTGCCACCAGCAACGCGGGACTAGCGGGCAATGAGCAGTTCTTC
CATSNAGLAGNEQFF
>TRBV7-8|.|TRBJ2-4|.
TGTGCCAGCAGCTTGGGCAGGAGGAACATTCAGTACTTC
CASSLGRRNIQYF
>TRBV19|TRBD1|TRBJ1-3|.
TGTGCCAGTAGTCCAAGCCCGGGACAGGGAAGAAACACCATATATTTT
CASSPSPGQGRNTIYF
>TRBV10-3|.|TRBJ2-7|.
TGTGCCATCAGTGATGGCAGGGCAGGGGACTACGAGCAGTACTTC
CAISDGRAGDYEQYF
>TRBV11-2|.|TRBJ2-3|.
TGTGCCAGCAGCCTCCACTCGGATACGCAGTATTTT
CASSLHSDTQYF
>TRBV7-2|.|TRBJ1-4|.
TGTGCCAGCAGCCTCCAGGCTACTGGTGAAAAACTGTTTTTT
CASSLQATGEKLFF
>TRBV21-1|.|TRBJ2-7|once
TGTGCCAGCAGCACCCGCGAGCAGTACTTC
CASSTREQYF
>TRBV7-2|.|TRBJ1-5|.
TGTGCCAGCAGCTTAGTTGCAGGGGCCAGCAATCAGCCCCAGCATTTT
CASSLVAGASNQPQHF